Sequencing of this T cell receptor beta chain was carried out in a study of Ad26.COV2.S vaccination and SARS-CoV-2 variants. The ends were cut back, 5 bases at V and 3 bases at J, with 10 bases in the middle. This CDR3 is 13 amino acids long. Germline CDR1 LNHDA, CDR2 SQIVND (reference sequence). The treatment was: some 19 received Ad26.COV2.S at low or high dose, single or two shots; several received placebo; per-sample allocation not given. Collection of the samples took place on day 63 after the first injection of vaccine or placebo. Produced via immunoSEQ multiplex PCR; TCRdb's table is partial and in-frame only. The table shows about 440,000 clones, with 90% occurring only once.

The chain uses TRBV19 and TRBJ1-1, with TRBD1 as a possible D gene (5 bases). The clonotype originates from a person between 18 and 59 years old who received the Ad26.COV2.S COVID-19 vaccine or a placebo. Source: peripheral blood, taken in a trial of Ad26.COV2.S vaccine versus placebo. CDR3 region: CASSPDTYTEAFF. CDR3 bases: TGTGCCAGTAGTCCGGACACTTACACTGAAGCTTTCTTT.